The 26 T cell receptor beta chains below come from one sample, sequenced in a study of OX40 agonist ivuxolimab in advanced cancers. TCRdb's table, derived via immunoSEQ multiplex PCR, lists solely in-frame clones and lacks some. The data show about 100,000 clones, 70% to 90% seen once. The input for sequencing was CD4+ or CD8+ T cells sorted from blood, taken in a trial of the OX40 agonist ivuxolimab. These receptor sequences come from an adult with an advanced solid tumor such as melanoma, head and neck, liver or kidney cancer.

V and J are TRBV5-6 and TRBJ1-2, with no clear D. V lost 4 bases and J lost 2, with 15 bases in between. The CDR3 consists of 15 residues. CDR1 is SGHDT, CDR2 YYEEEE, per germline. DNA for the CDR3: TGTGCCAGCAGCGATACAAGAGCACCCAACTATGGCTACACCTTC. This sequence encodes CASSDTRAPNYGYTF.

This clone appeared once. The J gene is TRBJ2-4, the V gene TRBV18; D possibly corresponds to TRBD1 (6 bases). Germline V CDR1 and CDR2: KGHSH, LQKENI. Trimming cost V 3 bases and J 2 bases, with 29 bases left between them. This CDR3 is 21 amino acids long. CDR3 residues: CASSPLLQGRGRTGSKNIQYF. The DNA for the CDR3 is TGTGCCAGCTCACCGTTACTACAGGGAAGGGGAAGGACGGGGTCCAAAAACATTCAGTACTTC.

This chain joins TRBV5-6 and TRBJ2-7; the match to TRBD1 covers 7 bases. The ends lost 1 base at V and 2 bases at J; junction bases unmatched: 9. Germline CDR1 is SGHDT and CDR2 is YYEEEE. The CDR3 covers 16 residues. The CDR3 coding sequence is TGTGCCAGCAGCTTGACAGGGGCAATAGGCGCCTACGAGCAGTACTTC. It is translated as CASSLTGAIGAYEQYF.

V is TRBV6-5 and J is TRBJ2-7; 9 bases agree with TRBD1. Germline V gene sequence: CDR1 MNHEY, CDR2 SVGAGI. CDR3 length equals 15 residues. The V and J ends lost 5 bases and 7 bases, in that order; junction bases with no gene match: 12. The CDR3 reads CASSRTGDYRWEQYF. CDR3 nucleotide sequence: TGTGCCAGCAGTAGGACAGGGGATTATCGGTGGGAGCAGTACTTC.

CDR3 protein: CASSLGGGPGELFF. CDR3 sequence (DNA): TGTGCCAGCAGCTTGGGAGGGGGGCCCGGGGAGCTGTTTTTT. This chain joins TRBV5-4 and TRBJ2-2; perhaps D is TRBD1 or TRBD2 (6 bases each). CDR1 and CDR2 from the germline V gene are SGHNT and YYREEE (reference sequence). Trimming cost V 0 bases and J 6 bases, with 9 bases left between them. The CDR3 has 14 amino acids.

Concerning this clone itself: An end of the junction differs from the germline gene, which may be a read error. The rearrangement uses TRBV30 and TRBJ2-5; D not resolved. The CDR3 is made up of 12 amino acids. Germline CDR1 GTSNPN, CDR2 SVGIG (reference sequence). The CDR3 region is CACGRPQGTQYF. The CDR3 DNA reads as TGTGCCTGCGGACGACCCCAAGGGACCCAGTACTTC.

This chain uses TRBV30 with TRBJ1-4; D uncertain. CDR1 and CDR2 from the germline V gene are GTSNPN and SVGIG (reference sequence). The CDR3 covers 13 residues. V was cut by 7 bases and J by 3 bases, with 12 bases left in between. The CDR3 DNA is TGTGCCTTGGCCGGGCAGCCTAATGAAAAACTGTTTTTT. Translation gives CALAGQPNEKLFF.

J is TRBJ1-5 and V is TRBV6-1, with D possibly TRBD1 on 5 matching bases. CDR3 size: 14 residues. From germline, CDR1 is MNHNS and CDR2 SASEGT. Deletions cut 6 bases from V and 0 bases from J, with 9 bases between. CDR3 coding DNA: TGTGCCAGCAGAGCCACAGGTAGCAATCAGCCCCAGCATTTT. It translates to CASRATGSNQPQHF.

This rearrangement joins TRBV7-9 to TRBJ2-1, with TRBD2 matching 8 bases. This CDR3 has 16 amino acids. V dropped 6 bases and J dropped 2; count of bases not matched to a gene: 9. Germline V gene sequence: CDR1 SEHNR, CDR2 FQNEAQ (reference sequence). For the CDR3, the DNA is TGTGCCAGCAGGGATACGGGACTAGAACCCTACAATGAGCAGTTCTTC. This codes for CASRDTGLEPYNEQFF.

V gene TRBV6-6 combines with J gene TRBJ1-1; 8 nucleotides align to TRBD1. Germline V lookup: CDR1 MNHNY, CDR2 SVGAGI (reference sequence). Trimming cost V 6 bases and J 2 bases; bases outside gene matches: 8. This CDR3 has 15 amino acids. CDR3 bases: TGTGCCAGCAGACCTTCGGGACAGGCTAACACTGAAGCTTTCTTT. It encodes CASRPSGQANTEAFF.

The chain joins TRBV2 to TRBJ2-2; 9 positions match TRBD2. V trimming: 6 bases; J trimming: 8 bases; junction bases outside the gene matches: 10. CDR1 and CDR2 from the germline V gene are SNHLY and FYNNEI. This CDR3 is 15 amino acids long. CDR3 in DNA: TGTGCCAGCAGAGAACCGGGACTAGCTGCGGGGGAGCTGTTTTTT. As protein: CASREPGLAAGELFF.

V is TRBV5-4 and J is TRBJ1-4; D unresolved. The CDR3 spans 15 residues. V was trimmed by 4 bases and J by 7 bases, leaving 17 bases between them. Germline lookup yields CDR1 SGHNT and CDR2 YYREEE (reference sequence). CDR3 DNA: TGTGCCAGCAGCCGTGACACTTCCCCGGGTGAAAAACTGTTTTTT. This translates into CASSRDTSPGEKLFF.

V and J are TRBV27 and TRBJ2-7; no clear D gene. CDR3 size: 14 residues. V lost 3 bases and J lost 2, with 11 bases in between. Germline assignment: CDR1 MNHEY and CDR2 SMNVEV (reference sequence). CDR3 in DNA: TGTGCCAGCAGTTTTCGAGAACGGACCTACGAGCAGTACTTC. Translating it yields CASSFRERTYEQYF.

This clone was observed a handful of times. This rearrangement joins TRBV20-1 to TRBJ1-1; tentative D call: TRBD1 (6 bases). The V end was cut by 3 bases, the J end by 7 bases, with 9 bases between. Germline values: CDR1 DFQATT, CDR2 SNEGSKA (reference sequence). This CDR3 has 11 residues. CDR3 amino acids: CSASKGGEAFF. The DNA of the CDR3 is TGCAGTGCTAGTAAAGGGGGTGAAGCTTTCTTT.

This chain joins TRBV2 and TRBJ2-1, with TRBD2 matching over 7 bases. This CDR3 comprises 13 residues. Germline CDR1 SNHLY, CDR2 FYNNEI. V gave up 3 bases and J gave up 15 bases; unmatched junction bases: 11. CDR3 in DNA: TGTGCCAGCAGTGACCGAGGGAGCGGGGTGAGGTTCTTC. Amino acids: CASSDRGSGVRFF.

The chain is built from TRBV19 and TRBJ2-7; 7 bases map to TRBD2. Germline V gives CDR1 LNHDA, CDR2 SQIVND (reference sequence). Trimming took 6 bases from V and 2 from J; bases not matched to a gene: 4. CDR3 length: 13 residues. CDR3 nucleotide sequence: TGTGCCAGTAGATCGGGGACTACCTACGAGCAGTACTTC. Its protein is CASRSGTTYEQYF.

The V gene is TRBV5-4, the J gene TRBJ2-3; D is unresolved. Germline loops: CDR1 SGHNT, CDR2 YYREEE (reference sequence). The length of the CDR3 is 13 residues. Deletions cut 4 bases from V and 1 base from J, with 7 bases between. The DNA of the CDR3 is TGTGCCAGCAGCGTACGGGGCACAGATACGCAGTATTTT. Protein sequence: CASSVRGTDTQYF.

The chain carries TRBV15 and TRBJ2-5; 7 nucleotides match TRBD2. The J call is uncertain, as TRBJ2-7 better fits the DNA end. CDR3 size: 15 residues. Germline V gives CDR1 LNHNV, CDR2 YYDKDF (reference sequence). The CDR3 DNA reads TGTGCCACCAGCAGAGAAGGCGGGAGTCGGAACGAGCAGTACTTC. Encoded protein: CATSREGGSRNEQYF.

V gene TRBV6-4 combines with J gene TRBJ2-4, with 8 bases matching TRBD1. V shed 3 bases, J shed 4 bases, and the junction held 5 bases outside the gene matches. CDR1 and CDR2 (germline): MRHNA, SNTAGT. This CDR3 contains 15 residues. CDR3 coding DNA: TGTGCCAGCAGTGAGACAGGGGCCCCAAAAAACATTCAGTACTTC. The encoded protein is CASSETGAPKNIQYF.

The chain carries TRBV25-1 and TRBJ1-1, with D perhaps TRBD1 (6 bases). Germline V gene sequence: CDR1 MGHDK, CDR2 SYGVNS. V was trimmed by 1 base and J by 8 bases, leaving 14 bases between them. This CDR3 is 14 amino acids long. CDR3 DNA sequence: TGTGCCAGCAGTGAATTCCGGGGGGCGGGAGAAGCTTTCTTT. The encoded protein is CASSEFRGAGEAFF. Looking up the rest from reference TRBV25-1 and TRBJ1-1 gives the full variable domain: EADIYQTPRYLVIGTGKKITLECSQTMGHDKMYWYQQDPGMELHLIHYSYGVNSTEKGDLSSESTVSRIRTEHFPLTLESARPSHTSQYLCASSEFRGAGEAFFGQGTRLTVV.

The chain has TRBV29-1 and TRBJ2-7; possible D gene TRBD2, 7 bases. Germline V gene data show CDR1 as SQVTM and CDR2 as ANQGSEA. The CDR3 contains 15 residues. Trimming stripped 4 bases from V and 4 bases from J, with 20 bases between. The CDR3 reads CSVAVLRGLGYEQYF. In DNA form, the CDR3 reads TGCAGCGTTGCCGTCCTGCGGGGGCTGGGGTACGAGCAGTACTTC.

With regard to this clone: Other nucleotide sequences in the sample specify the same CDR3. This chain links TRBV5-1 with TRBJ2-7, with 7 bases aligning to TRBD1. The germline CDR1 and CDR2 sequences are SGHRS and YFSETQ. V lost 3 bases to trimming and J lost 3 bases; unmatched junction nucleotides: 0. The CDR3 has 12 residues. The CDR3 here is CASSWTGYEQYF. The CDR3 coding sequence is TGCGCCAGCAGCTGGACAGGCTACGAGCAGTACTTC.

V gene TRBV5-4 combines with J gene TRBJ2-1; D is ambiguous. The germline gives CDR1 SGHNT, CDR2 YYREEE (reference sequence). The CDR3 loop spans 12 amino acids. V dropped 0 bases and J dropped 9 bases, with 7 bases sitting between them. CDR3 coding DNA: TGTGCCAGCAGCTTGGTTCAGGCTGAGCAGTTCTTC. It specifies CASSLVQAEQFF.

The rearrangement links TRBV30 to TRBJ2-3; 8 bases are shared with TRBD2. The CDR3 length is 13 residues. CDR1 GTSNPN and CDR2 SVGIG come from the germline V gene (reference sequence). V shed 5 bases and J 6 bases; nucleotides not matched to a gene: 7. CDR3 sequence reads: CAWSREGLDTQYF. The CDR3 nucleotides read TGTGCCTGGTCCCGGGAGGGCCTGGATACGCAGTATTTT.

This clone was recorded a few times. V gene TRBV7-9 combines with J gene TRBJ2-5, with 7 bases aligning to TRBD1. The CDR3 is made up of 13 amino acids. Germline V gene sequence: CDR1 SEHNR, CDR2 FQNEAQ (reference sequence). The trim removed 7 bases at V and 2 bases at J, leaving 4 bases unmatched. CDR3 sequence (DNA): TGTGCCAGCAAAACACAGGGGCAAGAGACCCAGTACTTC. Residues: CASKTQGQETQYF.

This clone was counted a few times. The chain employs TRBV2 and TRBJ2-4, with D perhaps being TRBD1 or TRBD2 (5 bases each). This CDR3 is 15 amino acids long. Germline CDR1 SNHLY, CDR2 FYNNEI. V was shortened by 1 base and J by 2 bases, with 9 bases between the two germline ends. The DNA for the CDR3 is TGTGCCAGCAGTGAAGACCCGGGACCCAAAAACATTCAGTACTTC. It is translated as CASSEDPGPKNIQYF.